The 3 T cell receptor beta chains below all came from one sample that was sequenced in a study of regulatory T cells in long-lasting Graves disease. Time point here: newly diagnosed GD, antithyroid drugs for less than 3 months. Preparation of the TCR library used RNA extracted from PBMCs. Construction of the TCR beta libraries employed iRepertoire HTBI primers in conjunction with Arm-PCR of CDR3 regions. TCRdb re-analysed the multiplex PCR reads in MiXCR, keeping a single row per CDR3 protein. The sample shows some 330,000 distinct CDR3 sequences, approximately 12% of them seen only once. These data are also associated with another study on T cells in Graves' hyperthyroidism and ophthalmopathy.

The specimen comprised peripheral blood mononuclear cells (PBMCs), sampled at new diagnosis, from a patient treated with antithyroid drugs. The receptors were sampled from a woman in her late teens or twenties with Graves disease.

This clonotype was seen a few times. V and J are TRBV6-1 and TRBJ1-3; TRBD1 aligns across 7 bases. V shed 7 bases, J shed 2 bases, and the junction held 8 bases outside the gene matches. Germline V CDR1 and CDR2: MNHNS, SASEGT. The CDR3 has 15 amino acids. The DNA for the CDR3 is TGTGCCAGCATGGCAGGGGGGAGCACTGGAAACACCATATATTTT. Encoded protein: CASMAGGSTGNTIYF.

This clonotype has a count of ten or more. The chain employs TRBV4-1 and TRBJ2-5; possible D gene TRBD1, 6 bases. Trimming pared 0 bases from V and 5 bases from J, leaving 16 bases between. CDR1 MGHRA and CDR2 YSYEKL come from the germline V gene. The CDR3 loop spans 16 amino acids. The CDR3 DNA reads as TGCGCCAGCAGCCAAGACGAGCAGGGGTCATCGGAGACCCAGTACTTC. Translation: CASSQDEQGSSETQYF.

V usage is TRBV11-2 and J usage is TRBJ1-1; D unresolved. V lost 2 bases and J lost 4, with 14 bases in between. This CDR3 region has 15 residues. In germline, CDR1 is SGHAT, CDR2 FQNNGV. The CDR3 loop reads CASSLLTFRTTEAFF. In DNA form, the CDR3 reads TGTGCCAGCAGCTTACTCACCTTTCGGACCACTGAAGCTTTCTTT.